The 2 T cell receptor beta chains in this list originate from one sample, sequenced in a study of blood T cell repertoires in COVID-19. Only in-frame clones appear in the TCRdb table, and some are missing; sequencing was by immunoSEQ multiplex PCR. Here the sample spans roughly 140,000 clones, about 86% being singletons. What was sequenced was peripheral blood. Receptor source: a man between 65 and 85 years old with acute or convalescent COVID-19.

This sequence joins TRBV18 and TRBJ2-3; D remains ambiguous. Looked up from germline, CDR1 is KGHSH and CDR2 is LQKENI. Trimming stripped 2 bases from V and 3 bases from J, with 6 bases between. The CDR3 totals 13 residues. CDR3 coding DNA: TGTGCCAGCTCACCATTGGAGACAGATACGCAGTATTTT. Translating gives CASSPLETDTQYF. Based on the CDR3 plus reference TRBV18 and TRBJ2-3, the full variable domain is NAGVMQNPRHLVRRRGQEARLRCSPMKGHSHVYWYRQLPEEGLKFMVYLQKENIIDESGMPKERFSAEFPKEGPSILRIQQVVRGDSAAYFCASSPLETDTQYFGPGTRLTVL.

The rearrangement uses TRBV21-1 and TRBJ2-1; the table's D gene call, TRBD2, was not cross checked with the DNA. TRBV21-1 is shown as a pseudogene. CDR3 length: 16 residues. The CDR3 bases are TGTGCCAGCAGCAAAGAGGAGCCTTTAGGAGTCGGTGAGCAGTTCTTC. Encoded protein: CASSKEEPLGVGEQFF.